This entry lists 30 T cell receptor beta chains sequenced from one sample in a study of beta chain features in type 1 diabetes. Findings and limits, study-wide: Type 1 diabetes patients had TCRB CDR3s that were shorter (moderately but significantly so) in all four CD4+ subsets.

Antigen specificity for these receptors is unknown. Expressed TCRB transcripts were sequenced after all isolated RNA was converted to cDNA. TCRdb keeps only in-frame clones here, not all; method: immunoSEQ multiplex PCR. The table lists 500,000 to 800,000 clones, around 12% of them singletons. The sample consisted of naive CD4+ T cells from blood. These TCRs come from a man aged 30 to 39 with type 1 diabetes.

CDR3 in DNA: TGTGCCAGCTCACCAGGGGAAGATTACGAGCAGTACTTC. Translating gives CASSPGEDYEQYF. This sequence joins TRBV18 and TRBJ2-7; no clear D gene. The germline V gene has CDR1 KGHSH and CDR2 LQKENI. With 2 bases removed from V and 4 bases from J, the gap between germline ends came to 9 bases. The CDR3 covers 13 residues. The whole variable domain, remainder taken from reference TRBV18 and TRBJ2-7, is NAGVMQNPRHLVRRRGQEARLRCSPMKGHSHVYWYRQLPEEGLKFMVYLQKENIIDESGMPKERFSAEFPKEGPSILRIQQVVRGDSAAYFCASSPGEDYEQYFGPGTRLTVT.

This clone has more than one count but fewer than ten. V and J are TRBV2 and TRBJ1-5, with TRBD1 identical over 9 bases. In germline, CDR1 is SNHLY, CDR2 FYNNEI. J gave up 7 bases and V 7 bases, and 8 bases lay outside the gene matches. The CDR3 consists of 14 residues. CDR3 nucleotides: TGTGCCAGCACCGATACAGGGGGCTGGCAGCCCCAGCATTTT. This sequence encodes CASTDTGGWQPQHF.

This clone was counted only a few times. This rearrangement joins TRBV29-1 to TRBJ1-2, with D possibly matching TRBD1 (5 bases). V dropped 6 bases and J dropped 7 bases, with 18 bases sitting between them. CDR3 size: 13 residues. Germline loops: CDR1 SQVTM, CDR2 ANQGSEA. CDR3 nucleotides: TGCAGCGTCGCTCAGGGACCGGAACTTGGCTACACCTTC. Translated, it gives CSVAQGPELGYTF.

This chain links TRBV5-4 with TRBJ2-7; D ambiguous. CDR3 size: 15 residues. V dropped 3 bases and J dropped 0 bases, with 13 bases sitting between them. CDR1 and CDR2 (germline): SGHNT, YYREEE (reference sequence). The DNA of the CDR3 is TGTGCCAGCAGCTCCGACTCTCCGAGCTCCTACGAGCAGTACTTC. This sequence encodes CASSSDSPSSYEQYF. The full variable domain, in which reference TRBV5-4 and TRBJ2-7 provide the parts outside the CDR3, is ETGVTQSPTHLIKTRGQQVTLRCSSQSGHNTVSWYQQALGQGPQFIFQYYREEENGRGNFPPRFSGLQFPNYSSELNVNALELDDSALYLCASSSDSPSSYEQYFGPGTRLTVT.

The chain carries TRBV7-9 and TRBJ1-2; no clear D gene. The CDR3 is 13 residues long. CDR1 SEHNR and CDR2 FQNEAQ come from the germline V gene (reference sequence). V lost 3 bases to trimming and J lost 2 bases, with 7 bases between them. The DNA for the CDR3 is TGTGCCAGCAGCTTGGACTTAAACTATGGCTACACCTTC. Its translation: CASSLDLNYGYTF.

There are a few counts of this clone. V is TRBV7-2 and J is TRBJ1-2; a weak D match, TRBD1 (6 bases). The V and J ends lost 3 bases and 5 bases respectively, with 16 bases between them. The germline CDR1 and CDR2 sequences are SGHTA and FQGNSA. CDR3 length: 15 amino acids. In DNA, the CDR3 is TGTGCCAGCAGCTTTTTACAGGGAGCGGGGTATGGCTACACCTTC. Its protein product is CASSFLQGAGYGYTF.

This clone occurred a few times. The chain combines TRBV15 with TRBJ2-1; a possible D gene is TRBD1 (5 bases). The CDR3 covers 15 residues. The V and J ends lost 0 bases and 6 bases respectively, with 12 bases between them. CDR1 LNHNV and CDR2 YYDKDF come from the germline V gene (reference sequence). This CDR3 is CATSRDLAGRNEQFF. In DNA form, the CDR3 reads TGTGCCACCAGCAGAGATCTGGCAGGGCGCAATGAGCAGTTCTTC.

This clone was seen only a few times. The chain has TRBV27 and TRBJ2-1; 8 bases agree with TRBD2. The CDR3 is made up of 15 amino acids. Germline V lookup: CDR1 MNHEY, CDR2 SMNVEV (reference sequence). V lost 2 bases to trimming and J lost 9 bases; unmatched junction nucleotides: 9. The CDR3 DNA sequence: TGTGCCAGCAGTTTACCGACTAGCGTGGGGGGTGAGCAGTTCTTC. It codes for CASSLPTSVGGEQFF.

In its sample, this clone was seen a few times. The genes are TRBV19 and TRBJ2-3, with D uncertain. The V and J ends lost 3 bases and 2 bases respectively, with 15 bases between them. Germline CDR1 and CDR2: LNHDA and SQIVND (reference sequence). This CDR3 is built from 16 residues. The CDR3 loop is CASSILGGVPTDTQYF. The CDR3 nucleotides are TGTGCCAGTAGTATCCTGGGCGGAGTTCCCACAGATACGCAGTATTTT.

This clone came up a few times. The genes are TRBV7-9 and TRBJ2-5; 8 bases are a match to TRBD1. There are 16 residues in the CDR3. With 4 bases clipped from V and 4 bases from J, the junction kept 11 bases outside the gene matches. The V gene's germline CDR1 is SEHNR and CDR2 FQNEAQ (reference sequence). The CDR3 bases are TGTGCCAGCAGCTCCCACACTGCCGGGACAGGAGAGACCCAGTACTTC. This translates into CASSSHTAGTGETQYF.

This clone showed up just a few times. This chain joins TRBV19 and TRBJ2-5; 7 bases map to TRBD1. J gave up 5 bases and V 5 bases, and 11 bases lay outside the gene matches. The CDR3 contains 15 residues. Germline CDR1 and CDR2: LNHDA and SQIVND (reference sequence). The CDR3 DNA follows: TGTGCCAGTAGTCCAACCGGGACAGCTCCCGAGACCCAGTACTTC. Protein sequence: CASSPTGTAPETQYF.

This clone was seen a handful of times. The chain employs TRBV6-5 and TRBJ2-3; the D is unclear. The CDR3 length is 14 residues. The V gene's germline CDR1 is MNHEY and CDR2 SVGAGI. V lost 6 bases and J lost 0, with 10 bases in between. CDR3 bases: TGTGCCAGCAGCCCTACGGACAGCACAGATACGCAGTATTTT. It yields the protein CASSPTDSTDTQYF.

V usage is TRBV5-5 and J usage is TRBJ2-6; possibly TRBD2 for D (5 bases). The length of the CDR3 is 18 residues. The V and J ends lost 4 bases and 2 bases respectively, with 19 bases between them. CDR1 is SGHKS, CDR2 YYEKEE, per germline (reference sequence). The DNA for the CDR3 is TGTGCCAGCAGCAACGGGAATTTCTTCGGGACTGGGGCCAACGTCCTGACTTTC. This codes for CASSNGNFFGTGANVLTF. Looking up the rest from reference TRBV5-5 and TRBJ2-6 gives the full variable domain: DAGVTQSPTHLIKTRGQQVTLRCSPISGHKSVSWYQQVLGQGPQFIFQYYEKEERGRGNFPDRFSARQFPNYSSELNVNALLLGDSALYLCASSNGNFFGTGANVLTFGAGSRLTVL.

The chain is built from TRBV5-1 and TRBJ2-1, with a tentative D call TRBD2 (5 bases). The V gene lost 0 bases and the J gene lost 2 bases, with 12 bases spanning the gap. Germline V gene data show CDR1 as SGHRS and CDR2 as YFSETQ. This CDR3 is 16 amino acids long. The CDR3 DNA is TGCGCCAGCAGCTTGGCCGGGATTACCCCCTACAATGAGCAGTTCTTC. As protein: CASSLAGITPYNEQFF.

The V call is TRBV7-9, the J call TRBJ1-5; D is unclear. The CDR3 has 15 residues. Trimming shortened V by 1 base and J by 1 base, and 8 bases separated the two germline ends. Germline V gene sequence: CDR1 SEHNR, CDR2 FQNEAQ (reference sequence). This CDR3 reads CASSLEEGSNQPQHF. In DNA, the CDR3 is TGTGCCAGCAGCTTAGAGGAAGGGAGCAATCAGCCCCAGCATTTT.

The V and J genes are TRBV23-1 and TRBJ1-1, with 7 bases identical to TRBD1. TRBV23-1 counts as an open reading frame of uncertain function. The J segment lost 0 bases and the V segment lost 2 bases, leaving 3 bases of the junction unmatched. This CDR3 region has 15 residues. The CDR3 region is CASSQDDRVNTEAFF. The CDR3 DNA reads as TGCGCCAGCAGTCAAGATGACAGGGTGAACACTGAAGCTTTCTTT.

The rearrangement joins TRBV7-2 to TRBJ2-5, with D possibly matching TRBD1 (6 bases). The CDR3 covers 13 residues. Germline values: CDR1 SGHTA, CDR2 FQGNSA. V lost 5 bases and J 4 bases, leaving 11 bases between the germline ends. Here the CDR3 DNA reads TGTGCCAGCAGCCACAGGGTCCTAGAGACCCAGTACTTC. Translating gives CASSHRVLETQYF.

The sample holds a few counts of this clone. As DNA, the CDR3 is TGTGCCAGCAGCTGGAGAGGGGGCAGGTCGGATACGCAGTATTTT. It codes for CASSWRGGRSDTQYF. The rearrangement joins TRBV5-4 to TRBJ2-3; 7 positions match TRBD1. The CDR3 is made up of 15 amino acids. The junction had 10 bases not matched to a gene; V was cut back by 3 bases and J by 6 bases. Germline V gives CDR1 SGHNT, CDR2 YYREEE (reference sequence).

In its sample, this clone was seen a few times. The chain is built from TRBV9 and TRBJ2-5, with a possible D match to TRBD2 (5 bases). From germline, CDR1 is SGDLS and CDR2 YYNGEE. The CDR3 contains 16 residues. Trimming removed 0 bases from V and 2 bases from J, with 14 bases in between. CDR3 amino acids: CASSVAGNYLQETQYF. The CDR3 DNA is TGTGCCAGCAGCGTAGCGGGGAATTACCTACAAGAGACCCAGTACTTC.

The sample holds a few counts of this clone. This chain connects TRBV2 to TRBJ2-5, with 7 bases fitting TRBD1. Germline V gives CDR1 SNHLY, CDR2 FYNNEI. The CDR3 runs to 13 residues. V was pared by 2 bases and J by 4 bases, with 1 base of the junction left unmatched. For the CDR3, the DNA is TGTGCCAGCAGTGAACCAGGGGGAGAGACCCAGTACTTC. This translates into CASSEPGGETQYF.

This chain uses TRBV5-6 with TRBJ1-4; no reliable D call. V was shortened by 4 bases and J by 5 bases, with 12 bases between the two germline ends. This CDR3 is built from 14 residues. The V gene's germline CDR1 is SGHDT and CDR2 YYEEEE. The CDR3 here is CASSPIDDNEKLFF. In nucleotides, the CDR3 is TGTGCCAGCAGCCCGATCGACGACAATGAAAAACTGTTTTTT.

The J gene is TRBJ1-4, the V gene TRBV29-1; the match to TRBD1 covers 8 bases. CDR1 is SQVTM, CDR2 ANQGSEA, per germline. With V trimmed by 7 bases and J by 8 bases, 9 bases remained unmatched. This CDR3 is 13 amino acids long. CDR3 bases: TGCAGCGCCGAGGACAGGGAGCAGGAAAAACTGTTTTTT. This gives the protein CSAEDREQEKLFF.

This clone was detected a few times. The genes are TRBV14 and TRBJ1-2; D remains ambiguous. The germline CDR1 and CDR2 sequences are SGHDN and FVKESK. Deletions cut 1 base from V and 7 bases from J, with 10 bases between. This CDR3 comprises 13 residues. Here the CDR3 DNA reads TGTGCCAGCAGCCAAGCAGGTCTTGGTGGCTACACCTTC. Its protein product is CASSQAGLGGYTF.

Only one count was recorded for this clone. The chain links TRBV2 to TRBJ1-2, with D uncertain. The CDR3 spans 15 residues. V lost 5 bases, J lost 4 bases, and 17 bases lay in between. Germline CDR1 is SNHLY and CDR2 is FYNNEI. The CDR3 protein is CASSYTLGSFYGYTF. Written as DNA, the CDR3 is TGTGCCAGCAGTTATACACTTGGCAGCTTCTATGGCTACACCTTC. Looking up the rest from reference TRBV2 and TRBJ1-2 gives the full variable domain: EPEVTQTPSHQVTQMGQEVILRCVPISNHLYFYWYRQILGQKVEFLVSFYNNEISEKSEIFDDQFSVERPDGSNFTLKIRSTKLEDSAMYFCASSYTLGSFYGYTFGSGTRLTVV.

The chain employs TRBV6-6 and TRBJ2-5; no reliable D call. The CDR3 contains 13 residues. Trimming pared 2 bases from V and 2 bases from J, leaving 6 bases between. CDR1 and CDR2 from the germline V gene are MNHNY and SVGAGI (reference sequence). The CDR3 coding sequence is TGTGCCAGCAGTTACCAGGAACAAGAGACCCAGTACTTC. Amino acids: CASSYQEQETQYF.

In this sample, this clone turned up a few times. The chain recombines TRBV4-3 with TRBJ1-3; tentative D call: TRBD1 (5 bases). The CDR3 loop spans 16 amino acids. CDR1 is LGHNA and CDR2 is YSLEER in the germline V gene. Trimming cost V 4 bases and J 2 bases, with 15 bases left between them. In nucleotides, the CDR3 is TGCGCCAGCAGCCCCATGGCAGGGCATCCTGGAAACACCATATATTTT. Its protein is CASSPMAGHPGNTIYF.

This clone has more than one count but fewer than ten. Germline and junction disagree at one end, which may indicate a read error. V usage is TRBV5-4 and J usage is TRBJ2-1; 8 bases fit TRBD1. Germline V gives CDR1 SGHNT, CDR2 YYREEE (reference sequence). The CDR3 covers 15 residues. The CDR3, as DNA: TGTGCCAGCAGTTTGGGACAGGTTTCCTACAATGAGCAGTTCTTC. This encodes CASSLGQVSYNEQFF.

The CDR3 loop reads CASSSPPSGNEQFF. The CDR3, as DNA: TGTGCCAGTAGTTCCCCCCCTAGCGGCAATGAGCAGTTCTTC. The chain links TRBV19 to TRBJ2-1; 7 bases line up with TRBD2. The CDR3 runs to 14 residues. Losses at the gene ends were 5 bases for V and 6 bases for J; bases not matched to a gene: 7. From germline, CDR1 is LNHDA and CDR2 SQIVND (reference sequence).

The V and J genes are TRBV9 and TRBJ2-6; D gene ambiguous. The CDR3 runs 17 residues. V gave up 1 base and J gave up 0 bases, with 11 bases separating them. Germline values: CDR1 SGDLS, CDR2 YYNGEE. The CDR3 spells CASSVLGDFSGANVLTF. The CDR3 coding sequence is TGTGCCAGCAGCGTATTAGGCGACTTCTCTGGGGCCAACGTCCTGACTTTC. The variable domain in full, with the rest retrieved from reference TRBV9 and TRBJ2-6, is DSGVTQTPKHLITATGQRVTLRCSPRSGDLSVYWYQQSLDQGLQFLIQYYNGEERAKGNILERFSAQQFPDLHSELNLSSLELGDSALYFCASSVLGDFSGANVLTFGAGSRLTVL.

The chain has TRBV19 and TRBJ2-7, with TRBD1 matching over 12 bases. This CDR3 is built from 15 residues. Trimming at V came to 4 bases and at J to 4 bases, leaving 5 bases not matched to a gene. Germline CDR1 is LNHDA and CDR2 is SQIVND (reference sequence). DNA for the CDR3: TGTGCCAGTAGTACCCCGGGACAGGGGGCGTACGAGCAGTACTTC. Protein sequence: CASSTPGQGAYEQYF.